This T cell receptor beta chain is drawn from a study of T-cell reconstitution after alpha-beta-depleted transplantation in children. It was with unique molecular identifiers that the TCRbeta library was prepared. TCRdb re-analysed the PCR reads in MiXCR, keeping a single row per CDR3 protein. The data show roughly 500,000 distinct CDR3 sequences, with about 30% seen just once and 2.4% held by the top ten. This clonotype was sampled from a human donor who donated a stem cell graft to a child with aplastic anemia. Material: PBMCs from the stem cell graft donor, obtained from the stem cell graft.

DNA of the CDR3: TGCAGTGCCACCTCTAGCGGGAAGGGTGGGTATGAGCAGTTCTTC. The encoded protein is CSATSSGKGGYEQFF. The V gene is TRBV20-1, the J gene TRBJ2-1; 9 positions match TRBD2. Germline V gene sequence: CDR1 DFQATT, CDR2 SNEGSKA (reference sequence). The CDR3 totals 15 residues. With 6 bases clipped from V and 8 bases from J, the junction kept 14 bases outside the gene matches.